The next 12 T cell receptor beta chains were all read from a single sample in a study of PD-1 blockade in classical Hodgkin lymphoma. Clones were sequenced by immunoSEQ multiplex PCR, and TCRdb holds only the in-frame ones, with some missing. The sample has 7,000 or so clones, roughly 80% seen once. Described time point: cycle 4 day 1 (C4D1), after 6 weeks of nivolumab. Every patient relapsed after autologous stem cell transplantation, and brentuximab vedotin exposure varied. Sample: peripheral blood mononuclear cells (PBMCs), taken before the fourth cycle of nivolumab. The receptor set was obtained from a human donor with classical Hodgkin lymphoma.

V and J are TRBV19 and TRBJ1-5; unclear D gene. The CDR3 length is 12 residues. Germline V lookup: CDR1 LNHDA, CDR2 SQIVND (reference sequence). V lost 6 bases and J lost 4, with 7 bases in between. CDR3 sequence (DNA): TGTGCCAGTAGAACAGATAATCAGCCCCAGCATTTT. Translation gives CASRTDNQPQHF.

The rearrangement links TRBV6-1 to TRBJ2-7; possibly TRBD2 for D (6 bases). This CDR3 comprises 15 residues. V was trimmed by 0 bases and J by 2 bases, leaving 11 bases between them. Germline CDR1 is MNHNS and CDR2 is SASEGT. The CDR3, as DNA: TGTGCCAGCAGTGAAGCGGACGGGAGTACCTACGAGCAGTACTTC. Its protein product is CASSEADGSTYEQYF.

As concerns this clone: This specimen includes other DNA sequences encoding the same CDR3. CDR3 in amino acids: CASSPKETQYF. The CDR3 region has the DNA TGTGCCAGCAGCCCGAAGGAGACCCAGTACTTC. The chain links TRBV6-6 to TRBJ2-5; D not resolved. CDR1 is MNHNY and CDR2 is SVGAGI in the germline V gene (reference sequence). This CDR3 comprises 11 residues. V shed 6 bases and J shed 5 bases, with 7 bases lying between them.

The chain links TRBV28 to TRBJ1-5, with 8 positions matching TRBD1. The CDR3 is 16 amino acids. Per germline, CDR1 MDHEN and CDR2 SYDVKM. Trimming cost V 3 bases and J 6 bases; bases outside gene matches: 10. In DNA form, the CDR3 reads TGTGCCAGCAGTTTCCAGGGGGCAGGGGGCGTTCAGCCCCAGCATTTT. Its translation: CASSFQGAGGVQPQHF.

This sequence joins TRBV9 and TRBJ1-3; D is undetermined. V was cut by 0 bases and J by 0 bases, with 7 bases left in between. CDR3 length equals 15 residues. Germline V gives CDR1 SGDLS, CDR2 YYNGEE. The CDR3 nucleotides read TGTGCCAGCAGCGTAGATCACAGCTCTGGAAACACCATATATTTT. It codes for CASSVDHSSGNTIYF. The full variable domain, with the rest looked up from reference TRBV9 and TRBJ1-3, is DSGVTQTPKHLITATGQRVTLRCSPRSGDLSVYWYQQSLDQGLQFLIQYYNGEERAKGNILERFSAQQFPDLHSELNLSSLELGDSALYFCASSVDHSSGNTIYFGEGSWLTVV.

This clone was counted a single time. Additional DNA sequences in this sample encode the identical CDR3. This sequence joins TRBV7-9 and TRBJ2-3; no firm D call. Germline values: CDR1 SEHNR, CDR2 FQNEAQ (reference sequence). This CDR3 has 11 residues. V lost 2 bases to trimming and J lost 6 bases, with 3 bases between them. CDR3 region: CASSLTDTQYF. The DNA for the CDR3 is TGTGCCAGCAGCTTAACTGATACGCAGTATTTT. Variable domain in full (rest from reference TRBV7-9 and TRBJ2-3): DTGVSQNPRHKITKRGQNVTFRCDPISEHNRLYWYRQTLGQGPEFLTYFQNEAQLEKSRLLSDRFSAERPKGSFSTLEIQRTEQGDSAMYLCASSLTDTQYFGPGTRLTVL.

This clone was observed once. The chain has TRBV27 and TRBJ2-3; 12 nucleotides match TRBD1. The CDR3 has 16 residues. V was clipped by 4 bases and J by 6 bases; unmatched bases: 8. Germline lookup yields CDR1 MNHEY and CDR2 SMNVEV (reference sequence). CDR3 coding DNA: TGTGCCAGCAGTTCAACCCCGGGACAGGGGGCTGATACGCAGTATTTT. Amino acids: CASSSTPGQGADTQYF.

This clone ranks as medium-sized. The J gene is TRBJ1-1, the V gene TRBV28; D remains unclear. Trimming stripped 8 bases from V and 0 bases from J, with 22 bases between. The CDR3 spans 17 residues. The germline gives CDR1 MDHEN, CDR2 SYDVKM. In nucleotides, the CDR3 is TGTGCCAGCGAAAAGTTCGGCGTTACAGAGATGAACACTGAAGCTTTCTTT. Amino acid sequence: CASEKFGVTEMNTEAFF.

V usage is TRBV6-5 and J usage is TRBJ2-1; 7 bases are a match to TRBD1. CDR3 length: 15 residues. The V gene's germline CDR1 is MNHEY and CDR2 SVGAGI. The ends lost 6 bases at V and 6 bases at J; junction bases unmatched: 11. The CDR3 region has the DNA TGTGCCAGCAGGCCGGACAGGCGGTTAAGCAATGAGCAGTTCTTC. Protein: CASRPDRRLSNEQFF.

The chain couples TRBV15 to TRBJ1-6; perhaps TRBD1 as D (6 bases). CDR1 LNHNV and CDR2 YYDKDF come from the germline V gene (reference sequence). CDR3 length equals 16 residues. Trimming shortened V by 0 bases and J by 10 bases, and 16 bases separated the two germline ends. The CDR3 protein is CATSRDEAGEESPLHF. The CDR3 nucleotides read TGTGCCACCAGCAGAGATGAGGCAGGGGAGGAGTCACCCCTCCACTTT.

The chain couples TRBV7-2 to TRBJ2-7; no clear D gene. This CDR3 is built from 13 residues. Germline assignment: CDR1 SGHTA and CDR2 FQGNSA. V gave up 0 bases and J gave up 3 bases, with 6 bases separating them. CDR3: CASSLALDYEQYF. CDR3 in DNA: TGTGCCAGCAGCTTAGCCCTCGACTACGAGCAGTACTTC.

This clone turned up a few times. This rearrangement joins TRBV5-6 to TRBJ2-2; possibly TRBD1 for D (6 bases). The V gene's germline CDR1 is SGHDT and CDR2 YYEEEE. This CDR3 is built from 12 residues. Trimming took 3 bases from V and 10 from J, leaving 10 bases between them. CDR3 bases: TGTGCCAGCAGCTGGGGACAAGCGGAGCTGTTTTTT. Protein sequence: CASSWGQAELFF.